This T cell receptor (beta chain) originates from a study of T cell changes during pregnancy in multiple sclerosis. Clones were read by immunoSEQ multiplex PCR, and TCRdb kept only the in-frame ones, dropping some. This table has around 88,000 clones, 90% to 95% appearing once. Trimming cost V 3 bases and J 1 base; bases outside gene matches: 4. Germline V gene lookup returns CDR1 LNHDA and CDR2 SQIVND (reference sequence). This CDR3 is built from 15 residues. The origin of this receptor is a female donor with multiple sclerosis, enrolled in a pregnancy study. The chain combines TRBV19 with TRBJ2-3; 7 bases agree with TRBD2. The sample in question was peripheral blood, obtained in the first trimester of pregnancy. The CDR3 sequence: CASSIASGGTDTQYF. As DNA, the CDR3 is TGTGCCAGTAGTATCGCTAGCGGCGGCACAGATACGCAGTATTTT.